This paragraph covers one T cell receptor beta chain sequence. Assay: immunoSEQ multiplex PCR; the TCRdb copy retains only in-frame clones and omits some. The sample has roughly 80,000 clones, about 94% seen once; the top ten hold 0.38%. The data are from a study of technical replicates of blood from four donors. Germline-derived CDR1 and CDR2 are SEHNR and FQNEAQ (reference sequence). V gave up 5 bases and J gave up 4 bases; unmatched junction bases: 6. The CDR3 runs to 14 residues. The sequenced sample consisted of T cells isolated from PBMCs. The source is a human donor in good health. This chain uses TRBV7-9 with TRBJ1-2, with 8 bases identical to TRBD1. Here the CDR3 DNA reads TGTGCCAGCAGCCGTTCGACAGGGGCCTATGGCTACACCTTC. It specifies CASSRSTGAYGYTF.